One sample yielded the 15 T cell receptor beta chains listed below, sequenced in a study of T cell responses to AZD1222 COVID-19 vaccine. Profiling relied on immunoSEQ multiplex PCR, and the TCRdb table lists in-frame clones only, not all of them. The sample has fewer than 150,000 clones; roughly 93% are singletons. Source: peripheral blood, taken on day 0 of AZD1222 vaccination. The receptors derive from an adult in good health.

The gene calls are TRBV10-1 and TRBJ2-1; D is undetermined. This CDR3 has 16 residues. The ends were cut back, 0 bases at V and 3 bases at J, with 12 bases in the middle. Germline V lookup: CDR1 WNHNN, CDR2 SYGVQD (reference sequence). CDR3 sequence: CASSESPEVSYNEQFF. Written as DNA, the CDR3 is TGCGCCAGCAGTGAGTCACCCGAAGTTAGCTACAATGAGCAGTTCTTC.

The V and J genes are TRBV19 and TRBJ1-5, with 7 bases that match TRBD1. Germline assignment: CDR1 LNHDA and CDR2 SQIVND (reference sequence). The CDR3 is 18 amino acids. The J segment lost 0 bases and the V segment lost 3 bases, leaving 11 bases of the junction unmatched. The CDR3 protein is CASSMGIGTAYSNQPQHF. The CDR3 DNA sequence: TGTGCCAGTAGTATGGGTATCGGGACAGCATATAGCAATCAGCCCCAGCATTTT.

CDR3 protein: CSADLGGYTF. The CDR3 DNA reads TGCAGTGCTGACCTAGGGGGCTACACCTTC. V and J are TRBV20-1 and TRBJ1-2; no clear D. This CDR3 region has 10 residues. Trimming cost V 5 bases and J 8 bases, with 9 bases left between them. Germline lookup yields CDR1 DFQATT and CDR2 SNEGSKA (reference sequence).

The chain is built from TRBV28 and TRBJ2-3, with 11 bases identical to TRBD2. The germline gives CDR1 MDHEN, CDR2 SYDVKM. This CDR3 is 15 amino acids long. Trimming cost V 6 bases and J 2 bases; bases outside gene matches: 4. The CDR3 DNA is TGTGCCAGCAGATTAGCGGGAGGGATCACAGATACGCAGTATTTT. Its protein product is CASRLAGGITDTQYF.

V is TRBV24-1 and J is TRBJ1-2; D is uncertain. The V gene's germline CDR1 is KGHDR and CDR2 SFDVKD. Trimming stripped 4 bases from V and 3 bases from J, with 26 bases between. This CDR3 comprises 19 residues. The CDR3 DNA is TGTGCCACCAGTGAAGAAGGTGTTGGCCCGGAATCGCCCCACTATGGCTACACCTTC. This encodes CATSEEGVGPESPHYGYTF.

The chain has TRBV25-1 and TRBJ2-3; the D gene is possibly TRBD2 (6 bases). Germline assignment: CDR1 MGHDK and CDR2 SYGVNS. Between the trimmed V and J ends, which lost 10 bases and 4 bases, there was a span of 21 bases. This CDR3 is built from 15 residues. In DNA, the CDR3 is TGTGCCATCGGCTTTAGCGGTTCGGGGGCAGATACGCAGTATTTT. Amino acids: CAIGFSGSGADTQYF.

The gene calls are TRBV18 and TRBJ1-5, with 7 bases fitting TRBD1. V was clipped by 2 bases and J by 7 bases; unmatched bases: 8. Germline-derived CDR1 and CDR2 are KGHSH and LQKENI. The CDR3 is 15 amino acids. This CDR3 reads CASSPGQGVEQPQHF. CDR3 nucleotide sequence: TGTGCCAGCTCACCAGGGCAGGGGGTTGAACAGCCCCAGCATTTT.

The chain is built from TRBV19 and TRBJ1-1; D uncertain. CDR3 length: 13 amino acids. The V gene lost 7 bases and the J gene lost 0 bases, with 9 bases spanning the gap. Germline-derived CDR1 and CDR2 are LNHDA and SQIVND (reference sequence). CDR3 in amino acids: CASTAGLNTEAFF. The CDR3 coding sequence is TGTGCCAGTACCGCCGGCCTGAACACTGAAGCTTTCTTT.

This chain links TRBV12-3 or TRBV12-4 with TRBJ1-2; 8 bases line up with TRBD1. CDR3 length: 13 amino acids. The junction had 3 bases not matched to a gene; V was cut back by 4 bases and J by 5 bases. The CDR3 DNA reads TGTGCCAGCAGTTCGGACAGGGTGTATGGCTACACCTTC. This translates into CASSSDRVYGYTF.

DNA for the CDR3: TGTGCCAGCAGTTACGTGCAGGGGGCTGGAGAAAAACTGTTTTTT. It codes for CASSYVQGAGEKLFF. The rearrangement uses TRBV6-5 and TRBJ1-4; the match to TRBD1 covers 8 bases. CDR3 length equals 15 residues. V was clipped by 2 bases and J by 8 bases; unmatched bases: 7. The germline V gene has CDR1 MNHEY and CDR2 SVGAGI.

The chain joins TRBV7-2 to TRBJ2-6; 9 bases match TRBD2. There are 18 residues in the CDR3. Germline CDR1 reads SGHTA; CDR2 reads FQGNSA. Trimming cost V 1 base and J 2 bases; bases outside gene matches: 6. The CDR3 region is CASSLELAGSAGANVLTF. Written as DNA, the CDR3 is TGTGCCAGCAGCTTAGAACTAGCGGGCTCAGCTGGGGCCAACGTCCTGACTTTC.

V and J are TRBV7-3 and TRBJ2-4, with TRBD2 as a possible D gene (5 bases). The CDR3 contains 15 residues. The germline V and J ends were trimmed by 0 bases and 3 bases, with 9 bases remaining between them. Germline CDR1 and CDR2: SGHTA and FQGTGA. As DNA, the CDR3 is TGTGCCAGCAGCTTAACGGGAGATGGCAAAAACATTCAGTACTTC. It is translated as CASSLTGDGKNIQYF.

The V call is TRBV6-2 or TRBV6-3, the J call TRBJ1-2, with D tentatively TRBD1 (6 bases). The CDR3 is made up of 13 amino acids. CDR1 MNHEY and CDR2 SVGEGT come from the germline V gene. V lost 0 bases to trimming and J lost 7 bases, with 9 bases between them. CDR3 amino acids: CASSYSQGFGYTF. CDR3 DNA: TGTGCCAGCAGTTACTCACAGGGTTTTGGCTACACCTTC.

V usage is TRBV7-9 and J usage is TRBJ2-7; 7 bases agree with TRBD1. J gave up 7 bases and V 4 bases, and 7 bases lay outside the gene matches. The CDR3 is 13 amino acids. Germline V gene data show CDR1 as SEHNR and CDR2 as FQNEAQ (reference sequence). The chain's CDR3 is CASSSHRGREQYF. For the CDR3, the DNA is TGTGCCAGCAGCTCTCACAGGGGTAGGGAGCAGTACTTC.

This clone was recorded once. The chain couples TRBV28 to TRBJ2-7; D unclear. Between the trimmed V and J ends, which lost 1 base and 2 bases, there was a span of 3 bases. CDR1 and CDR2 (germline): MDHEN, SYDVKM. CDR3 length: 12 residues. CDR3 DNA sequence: TGTGCCAGCAGTTTATACCCCTACGAGCAGTACTTC. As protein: CASSLYPYEQYF.